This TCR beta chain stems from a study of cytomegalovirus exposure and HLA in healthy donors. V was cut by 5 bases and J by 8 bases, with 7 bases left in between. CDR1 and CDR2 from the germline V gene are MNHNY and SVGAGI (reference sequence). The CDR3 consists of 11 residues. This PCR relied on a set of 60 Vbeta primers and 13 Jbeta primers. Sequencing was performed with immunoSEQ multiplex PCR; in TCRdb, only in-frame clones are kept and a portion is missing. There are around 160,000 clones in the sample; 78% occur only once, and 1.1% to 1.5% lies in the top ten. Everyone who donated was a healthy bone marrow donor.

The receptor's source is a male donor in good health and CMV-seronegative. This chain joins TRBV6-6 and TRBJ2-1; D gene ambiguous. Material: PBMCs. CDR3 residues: CASSLSDEQFF. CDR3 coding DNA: TGTGCCAGCAGTCTCTCCGATGAGCAGTTCTTC.